The clone carrying this T cell receptor (beta chain) was recorded a few times. The record originates from a study of blood T cell repertoires in COVID-19. Study-wide context: Acute and convalescent COVID-19 samples came from the United States, Italy and Spain. The cDNA or gDNA used as material had been derived from T cells, B-cell-depleted T cells, or PBMCs.

As processed by the authors: The authors estimated nucleated cell counts from reference gene primer amplification. Using immunoSEQ multiplex PCR, the repertoire was profiled, and TCRdb retains in-frame clones only, with some absent. V, J and clone size reflect that table, while D and trimming were determined from the DNA. Of more than 110,000 clones listed, 60% to 80% are singletons. Trimming cost V 6 bases and J 6 bases, with 4 bases left between them. The CDR3 loop spans 10 amino acids. CDR1 MDHEN and CDR2 SYDVKM come from the germline V gene. The receptor was derived from a woman between 50 and 59 years old with active or convalescent COVID-19. The rearrangement uses TRBV28 and TRBJ2-3; D gene uncertain. Specimen: peripheral blood. The CDR3 DNA reads as TGTGCCAGCAGCGGGGATACGCAGTATTTT. This sequence encodes CASSGDTQYF.